A single sample gave rise to the 32 T cell receptor beta chains below, sequenced in a study of blood T cells in healthy people across ages. The use of a sample-barcoded 5' primer and a J-beta primer mix characterized a second PCR of roughly 6 to 11 cycles. TCRdb reanalysed the 5' RACE reads using MiXCR and keeps one entry per CDR3 protein. The sample carries over 600,000 distinct CDR3 sequences, less than 45% recorded once. The sequenced sample was blood. These receptor sequences come from an older man in good health.

This clonotype was seen many times. The rearrangement joins TRBV5-1 to TRBJ2-3, with 11 nucleotides matching TRBD1. Looked up from germline, CDR1 is SGHRS and CDR2 is YFSETQ. After removal of 4 bases from V and 2 bases from J, the junction contained 6 bases not matched to a gene. This CDR3 spans 16 amino acids. Written as DNA, the CDR3 is TGCGCCAGCAGCCTAGAGGACAGGGGGCCCACAGATACGCAGTATTTT. This gives the protein CASSLEDRGPTDTQYF.

V is TRBV20-1 and J is TRBJ1-5; no definite D call. The V gene lost 5 bases and the J gene lost 2 bases, with 16 bases spanning the gap. The CDR3 is made up of 15 amino acids. Germline V gives CDR1 DFQATT, CDR2 SNEGSKA (reference sequence). CDR3 nucleotide sequence: TGCAGTGCTTGGACGGGCACTATGGGCAATCAGCCCCAGCATTTT. The encoded protein is CSAWTGTMGNQPQHF.

The chain carries TRBV5-6 and TRBJ1-5; D uncertain. Germline V gene data show CDR1 as SGHDT and CDR2 as YYEEEE. This CDR3 contains 14 residues. Between the trimmed V and J ends, which lost 2 bases and 5 bases, there was a span of 11 bases. The CDR3 region is CASSLGRDDQPQHF. CDR3 nucleotides: TGTGCCAGCAGCTTAGGACGCGATGATCAGCCCCAGCATTTT.

This clonotype was seen more than once but under ten times. The CDR3 sequence: CSATTETNYGYTF. CDR3 sequence (DNA): TGCAGTGCTACGACAGAAACTAACTATGGCTACACCTTC. V and J are TRBV20-1 and TRBJ1-2; maybe TRBD1 (5 bases). CDR1 is DFQATT, CDR2 SNEGSKA, per germline (reference sequence). V gave up 4 bases and J gave up 0 bases, with 9 bases separating them. This CDR3 region has 13 residues.

The genes are TRBV6-2 or TRBV6-3 and TRBJ2-7, with a weak D call TRBD2 (6 bases). Trimming cost V 8 bases and J 7 bases, with 27 bases left between them. Germline CDR1 and CDR2: MNHEY and SVGEGT. The CDR3 loop spans 16 amino acids. In nucleotides, the CDR3 is TGTGCCAGCCAAAATCCCGGGACTCTTATTTACAATGAGCAGTACTTC. As protein: CASQNPGTLIYNEQYF.

This clonotype was detected a few times. The chain carries TRBV4-2 and TRBJ2-3; TRBD2 matches 11 bases. This CDR3 is 17 amino acids long. In germline, CDR1 is LGHNA, CDR2 YNFKEQ. J gave up 2 bases and V 2 bases, and 6 bases lay outside the gene matches. CDR3 coding DNA: TGTGCCAGCAGCCAACGTAGCGGGGGGGGTAACACAGATACGCAGTATTTT. Translating gives CASSQRSGGGNTDTQYF.

The genes are TRBV20-1 and TRBJ1-2; 9 positions agree with TRBD1. Trimming at V came to 6 bases and at J to 7 bases, leaving 15 bases not matched to a gene. Germline assignment: CDR1 DFQATT and CDR2 SNEGSKA (reference sequence). The CDR3 loop spans 15 amino acids. CDR3 sequence (DNA): TGCAGTGCAAACACGGGGGACAGGGTCTTGGGTGGCTACACCTTC. This sequence encodes CSANTGDRVLGGYTF.

This rearrangement joins TRBV6-2 or TRBV6-3 to TRBJ2-1; D remains unclear. Gene TRBJ2-7 matches the end of the DNA better, so the J call may be wrong. Germline-derived CDR1 and CDR2 are MNHEY and SVGEGT. The length of the CDR3 is 14 residues. The CDR3 coding sequence is TGTGCCAGCAGCCGCCCCAGTGGAAACAATGAGCAGTACTTC. It yields the protein CASSRPSGNNEQYF.

This chain uses TRBV10-3 with TRBJ1-5, with D perhaps TRBD1 (6 bases). From germline, CDR1 is ENHRY and CDR2 SYGVKD. This CDR3 has 16 amino acids. Trimming cost V 0 bases and J 15 bases, with 24 bases left between them. The CDR3 sequence is CAISESGGLAGTSRHF. The CDR3 DNA reads TGTGCCATCAGTGAGTCAGGGGGTCTCGCGGGGACGTCCCGGCATTTT.

This clonotype was observed a few times. This chain links TRBV7-2 with TRBJ2-7; 12 bases match TRBD2. The V and J ends lost 5 bases and 5 bases, in that order; junction bases with no gene match: 7. The CDR3 length is 15 residues. CDR1 is SGHTA and CDR2 is FQGNSA in the germline V gene. The CDR3 coding sequence is TGTGCCAGCAGCGAGAGGACTAGCGGGGTCCACGAGCAGTACTTC. Translated, it gives CASSERTSGVHEQYF. Full variable domain (outside the CDR3, taken from reference TRBV7-2 and TRBJ2-7): GAGVSQSPSNKVTEKGKDVELRCDPISGHTALYWYRQSLGQGLEFLIYFQGNSAPDKSGLPSDRFSAERTGGSVSTLTIQRTQQEDSAVYLCASSERTSGVHEQYFGPGTRLTVT.

The rearrangement joins TRBV14 to TRBJ1-1; 7 nucleotides align to TRBD1. Trimming at V came to 4 bases and at J to 1 base, leaving 6 bases not matched to a gene. Germline CDR1 reads SGHDN; CDR2 reads FVKESK. The CDR3 loop spans 15 amino acids. The CDR3 DNA reads TGTGCCAGCAGCCTTCTGACAGGGCAGAACACTGAAGCTTTCTTT. Its translation is CASSLLTGQNTEAFF.

The chain joins TRBV28 to TRBJ2-5, with a tentative D call TRBD2 (6 bases). The CDR3 runs to 13 residues. Trimming left V 7 bases short and J 1 base short, with 10 bases between. CDR1 is MDHEN, CDR2 SYDVKM, per germline. CDR3 bases: TGTGCCAGCACCCAGGGAGGCCAAGAGACCCAGTACTTC. Residues: CASTQGGQETQYF.

The table lists this clonotype with a few counts. This rearrangement joins TRBV7-9 to TRBJ2-1, with 12 bases aligning to TRBD1. V dropped 5 bases and J dropped 7; count of bases not matched to a gene: 9. Per the germline V gene, CDR1 is SEHNR and CDR2 is FQNEAQ (reference sequence). This CDR3 has 16 residues. The CDR3 DNA is TGTGCCAGCAGCCCCCCGGGACAGGGGGCGGGAAATGAGCAGTTCTTC. It codes for CASSPPGQGAGNEQFF. Filled out from reference TRBV7-9 and TRBJ2-1, the complete variable domain reads DTGVSQNPRHKITKRGQNVTFRCDPISEHNRLYWYRQTLGQGPEFLTYFQNEAQLEKSRLLSDRFSAERPKGSFSTLEIQRTEQGDSAMYLCASSPPGQGAGNEQFFGPGTRLTVL.

Points on this clonotype: A much larger clone sits a single nucleotide away, making a read error possible. The chain carries TRBV7-2 and TRBJ2-1; D may be TRBD2 (7 bases). V lost 5 bases and J 6 bases, leaving 14 bases between the germline ends. The length of the CDR3 is 14 residues. The germline gives CDR1 SGHTA, CDR2 FQGNSA. Here the CDR3 DNA reads TGTGCCAGCAGCGTCGGGGGGCCTAGCAATGAGCAGTTCTTC. It yields the protein CASSVGGPSNEQFF.

This clonotype has a count of ten or more. V is TRBV7-6 and J is TRBJ2-7, with no clear D. Trimming pared 2 bases from V and 3 bases from J, leaving 14 bases between. The CDR3 is 15 residues long. CDR1 and CDR2 from the germline V gene are SGHVS and FNYEAQ. This CDR3 reads CASSLRAGTYYEQYF. The DNA for the CDR3 is TGTGCCAGCAGCTTAAGGGCAGGCACTTACTACGAGCAGTACTTC.

The chain employs TRBV29-1 and TRBJ2-1; D possibly corresponds to TRBD2 (6 bases). The J call is uncertain, as TRBJ2-7 better fits the DNA end. The CDR3 consists of 15 residues. Germline assignment: CDR1 SQVTM and CDR2 ANQGSEA. The CDR3 DNA reads as TGCAGCGTTGGAGGCGGGACCGTCTCCTACAATGAGCAGTACTTC. Protein: CSVGGGTVSYNEQYF.

The genes are TRBV11-2 and TRBJ2-5; the D gene is possibly TRBD2 (5 bases). The CDR3 has 16 amino acids. Germline assignment: CDR1 SGHAT and CDR2 FQNNGV. The V end lost 5 bases, the J end lost 5 bases, and 21 bases lay between the germline ends. The CDR3 is CASSSPARASGETQYF. Here the CDR3 DNA reads TGTGCCAGCAGCAGTCCCGCTAGGGCCTCGGGGGAGACCCAGTACTTC.

V usage is TRBV20-1 and J usage is TRBJ2-2; 7 bases are a match to TRBD2. Trimming cost V 4 bases and J 1 base; bases outside gene matches: 3. The CDR3 spans 14 residues. Germline lookup yields CDR1 DFQATT and CDR2 SNEGSKA (reference sequence). CDR3 amino acids: CSATASGNTGELFF. In nucleotides, the CDR3 is TGCAGTGCTACGGCTAGCGGGAACACCGGGGAGCTGTTTTTT.

The chain combines TRBV29-1 with TRBJ2-2; the D is unclear. V was trimmed by 8 bases and J by 0 bases, leaving 13 bases between them. The CDR3 runs 14 residues. CDR1 is SQVTM, CDR2 ANQGSEA, per germline. CDR3 coding DNA: TGCAGCACCCGTGCGGAGTCGAACACCGGGGAGCTGTTTTTT. This sequence encodes CSTRAESNTGELFF.

With respect to this clonotype: A much larger clone is a single base away; this may be a read error. The V and J genes are TRBV28 and TRBJ2-7; TRBD1 is a possible D gene (6 bases). The V gene's germline CDR1 is MDHEN and CDR2 SYDVKM. This CDR3 contains 15 residues. CDR3 DNA: TGTGCCAGCAGTTTACCTGCGACAGGTTCCTACGAGCAGCACTTC. It codes for CASSLPATGSYEQHF.

This rearrangement joins TRBV28 to TRBJ2-3; no definite D call. Between the trimmed V and J ends, which lost 6 bases and 6 bases, there was a span of 16 bases. Germline V CDR1 and CDR2: MDHEN, SYDVKM. The CDR3 runs 14 residues. The CDR3 nucleotides read TGTGCCAGCAGCCTCCAACTTCCACAGGATACGCAGTATTTT. This gives the protein CASSLQLPQDTQYF.

The rearrangement uses TRBV18 and TRBJ1-1, with no clear D. This CDR3 region has 13 residues. Per the germline V gene, CDR1 is KGHSH and CDR2 is LQKENI. Trimming took off 1 base at V and 1 base at J, with 4 bases between the two ends. CDR3 nucleotide sequence: TGTGCCAGCTCACCACTCGGGAACACTGAAGCTTTCTTT. Translated: CASSPLGNTEAFF.

This clonotype was observed a handful of times. The V call is TRBV4-2, the J call TRBJ2-4; 14 bases fit TRBD2. This CDR3 is built from 19 residues. V dropped 0 bases and J dropped 0; count of bases not matched to a gene: 4. Germline assignment: CDR1 LGHNA and CDR2 YNFKEQ. The CDR3 loop is CASSQETSGGELAKNIQYF. CDR3 bases: TGTGCCAGCAGCCAAGAGACTAGCGGGGGGGAACTAGCCAAAAACATTCAGTACTTC.

This clonotype was seen repeatedly, ten times or more. J is TRBJ2-7 and V is TRBV20-1; 10 bases align to TRBD1. The V gene's germline CDR1 is DFQATT and CDR2 SNEGSKA (reference sequence). Germline trimming cut 5 bases from V and 5 bases from J; bases unmatched to any gene: 3. This CDR3 is built from 12 residues. The CDR3 is CSADRGLHEQYF. CDR3 sequence (DNA): TGCAGTGCTGACAGGGGGCTCCACGAGCAGTACTTC.

V and J are TRBV5-1 and TRBJ2-1; D is possibly TRBD2 (5 bases). Germline CDR1 and CDR2: SGHRS and YFSETQ. CDR3 size: 14 residues. V lost 4 bases and J lost 10, with 18 bases in between. CDR3 amino acids: CASSRRQALGEQFF. CDR3 coding DNA: TGCGCCAGCAGCAGGAGGCAGGCGTTGGGCGAGCAGTTCTTC.

This clonotype was observed a handful of times. The CDR3 region is CASSLRGLGSYEQYF. CDR3 nucleotide sequence: TGTGCCAGCAGTTTACGGGGACTAGGCTCCTACGAGCAGTACTTC. The chain couples TRBV27 to TRBJ2-7; 8 nucleotides agree with TRBD2. Trimming cost V 2 bases and J 0 bases; bases outside gene matches: 3. Germline V gene lookup returns CDR1 MNHEY and CDR2 SMNVEV (reference sequence). This CDR3 region has 15 residues.

V usage is TRBV25-1 and J usage is TRBJ2-1, with unresolved D. The CDR3 loop spans 14 amino acids. Germline V gives CDR1 MGHDK, CDR2 SYGVNS. The V end lost 1 base, the J end lost 7 bases, and 11 bases lay between the germline ends. This CDR3 reads CASSEFSDWNEQFF. CDR3 nucleotide sequence: TGTGCCAGCAGTGAATTCTCGGATTGGAATGAGCAGTTCTTC.

Notes on this clonotype: A read error may produce the germline difference seen at one junction end. This chain joins TRBV4-3 and TRBJ2-7; tentatively, D is TRBD1 (5 bases). The V gene's germline CDR1 is LGHNA and CDR2 YSLEER. The CDR3 runs to 13 residues. The CDR3 reads CASSQDLRGERYF. CDR3 DNA sequence: TGCGCCAGCAGCCAAGATCTTAGGGGCGAGCGGTACTTC.

A remark on this clonotype: A much larger clone sits a single nucleotide away, making a read error possible. This chain uses TRBV6-5 with TRBJ2-5; D could derive from TRBD1 or TRBD2 (6 bases each). The closer fit of TRBJ2-1 to the DNA end suggests the J call may be wrong. The CDR3 loop spans 12 amino acids. Looked up from germline, CDR1 is MNHEY and CDR2 is SVGAGI. CDR3 in amino acids: CASSYRGETQFF. The CDR3 DNA follows: TGTGCCAGCAGTTACAGGGGGGAGACCCAGTTCTTC.

This clonotype was counted between two and nine times. J is TRBJ2-1 and V is TRBV24-1; D not certain. Trimming shortened V by 7 bases and J by 3 bases, and 12 bases separated the two germline ends. The CDR3 spans 14 residues. Germline values: CDR1 KGHDR, CDR2 SFDVKD. The CDR3 DNA reads TGTGCCACCAGCCGAGAGCATAGCTACAATGAGCAGTTCTTC. Amino acid sequence: CATSREHSYNEQFF.

This clonotype was seen a few times. The rearrangement uses TRBV13 and TRBJ2-1; TRBD2 matches 15 bases. The better agreement between TRBJ2-7 and the DNA end casts doubt on the J call. Germline V gene data show CDR1 as PRHDT and CDR2 as FYEKMQ (reference sequence). The CDR3 has 17 amino acids. The CDR3 DNA sequence: TGTGCCAGCAGCTTAGTCGGACTAGCGGGAGGGGACAATGAGCAGTACTTC. Amino acids: CASSLVGLAGGDNEQYF.

This clonotype was seen a handful of times. This chain's CDR3 is CATSAGETQYF. The CDR3, as DNA: TGTGCCACCAGTGCCGGAGAGACCCAGTACTTC. The genes are TRBV24-1 and TRBJ2-5; the D is unclear. The CDR3 spans 11 residues. The V and J ends lost 5 bases and 4 bases respectively, with 4 bases between them. Per the germline V gene, CDR1 is KGHDR and CDR2 is SFDVKD.